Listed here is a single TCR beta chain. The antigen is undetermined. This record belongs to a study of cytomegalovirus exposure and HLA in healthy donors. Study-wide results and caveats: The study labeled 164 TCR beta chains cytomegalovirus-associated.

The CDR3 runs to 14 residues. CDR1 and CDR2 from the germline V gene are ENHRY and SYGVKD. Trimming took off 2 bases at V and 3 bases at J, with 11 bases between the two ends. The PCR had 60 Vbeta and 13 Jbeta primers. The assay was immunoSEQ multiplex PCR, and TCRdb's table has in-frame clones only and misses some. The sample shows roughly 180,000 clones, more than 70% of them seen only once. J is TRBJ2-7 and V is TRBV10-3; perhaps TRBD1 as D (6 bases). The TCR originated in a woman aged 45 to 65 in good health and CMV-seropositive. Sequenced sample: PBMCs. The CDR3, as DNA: TGTGCCATCAGTGAGGCCAGGGGTTACTACGAGCAGTACTTC. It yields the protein CAISEARGYYEQYF.